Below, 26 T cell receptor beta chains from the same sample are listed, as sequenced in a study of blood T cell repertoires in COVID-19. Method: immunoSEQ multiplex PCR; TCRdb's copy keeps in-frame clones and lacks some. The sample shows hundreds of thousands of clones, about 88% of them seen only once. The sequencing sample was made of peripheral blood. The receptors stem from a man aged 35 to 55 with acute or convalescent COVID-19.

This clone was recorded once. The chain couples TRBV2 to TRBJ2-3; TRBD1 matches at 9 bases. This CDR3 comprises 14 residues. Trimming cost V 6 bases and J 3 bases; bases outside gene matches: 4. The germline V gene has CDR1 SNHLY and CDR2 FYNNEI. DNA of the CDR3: TGTGCCAGCAGGCGAGACAGGGGGACAGATACGCAGTATTTT. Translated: CASRRDRGTDTQYF. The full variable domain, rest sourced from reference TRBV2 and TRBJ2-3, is EPEVTQTPSHQVTQMGQEVILRCVPISNHLYFYWYRQILGQKVEFLVSFYNNEISEKSEIFDDQFSVERPDGSNFTLKIRSTKLEDSAMYFCASRRDRGTDTQYFGPGTRLTVL.

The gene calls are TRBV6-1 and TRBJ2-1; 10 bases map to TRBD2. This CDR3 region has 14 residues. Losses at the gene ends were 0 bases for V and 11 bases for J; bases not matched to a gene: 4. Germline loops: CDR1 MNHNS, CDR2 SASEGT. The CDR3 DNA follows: TGTGCCAGCAGTGAAGCGGGACTAGCGTATAAGCAGTTCTTC. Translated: CASSEAGLAYKQFF.

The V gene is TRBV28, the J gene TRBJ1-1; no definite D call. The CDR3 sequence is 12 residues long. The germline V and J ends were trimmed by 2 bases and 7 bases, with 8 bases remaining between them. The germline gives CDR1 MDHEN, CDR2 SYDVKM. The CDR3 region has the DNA TGTGCCAGCAGTTTAGGTCAGAATGAAGCTTTCTTT. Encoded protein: CASSLGQNEAFF. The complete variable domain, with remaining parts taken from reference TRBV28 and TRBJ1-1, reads DVKVTQSSRYLVKRTGEKVFLECVQDMDHENMFWYRQDPGLGLRLIYFSYDVKMKEKGDIPEGYSVSREKKERFSLILESASTNQTSMYLCASSLGQNEAFFGQGTRLTVV.

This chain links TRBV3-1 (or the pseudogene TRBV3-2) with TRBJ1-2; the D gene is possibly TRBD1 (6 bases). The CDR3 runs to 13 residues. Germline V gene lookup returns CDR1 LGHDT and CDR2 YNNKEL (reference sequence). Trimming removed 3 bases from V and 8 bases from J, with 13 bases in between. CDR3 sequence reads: CASSQGQGLGYTF. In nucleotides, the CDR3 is TGTGCCAGCAGCCAGGGGCAGGGGCTCGGCTACACCTTC.

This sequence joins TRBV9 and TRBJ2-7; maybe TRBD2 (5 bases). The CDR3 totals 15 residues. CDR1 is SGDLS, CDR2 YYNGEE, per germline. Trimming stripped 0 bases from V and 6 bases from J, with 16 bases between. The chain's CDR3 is CASSVEPVAGGEQYF. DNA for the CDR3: TGTGCCAGCAGCGTAGAACCCGTTGCGGGTGGCGAGCAGTACTTC.

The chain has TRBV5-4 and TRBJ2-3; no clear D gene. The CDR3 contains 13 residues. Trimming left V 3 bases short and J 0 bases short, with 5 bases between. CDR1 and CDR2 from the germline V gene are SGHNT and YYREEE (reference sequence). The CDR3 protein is CASSSQSTDTQYF. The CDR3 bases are TGTGCCAGCAGCTCACAAAGCACAGATACGCAGTATTTT.

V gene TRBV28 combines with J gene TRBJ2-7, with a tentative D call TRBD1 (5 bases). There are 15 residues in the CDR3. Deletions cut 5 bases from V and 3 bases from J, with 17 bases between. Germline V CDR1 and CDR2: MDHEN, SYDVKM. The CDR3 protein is CASSLRGRLNYEQYF. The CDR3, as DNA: TGTGCCAGCAGTCTTAGGGGTCGGCTCAACTACGAGCAGTACTTC.

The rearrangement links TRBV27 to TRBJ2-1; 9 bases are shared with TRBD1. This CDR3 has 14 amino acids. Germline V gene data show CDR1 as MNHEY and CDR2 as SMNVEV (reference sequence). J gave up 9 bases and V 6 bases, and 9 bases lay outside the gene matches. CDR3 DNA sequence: TGTGCCAGCAGAACAGGGGGCGATAGGGGTGAGCAGTTCTTC. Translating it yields CASRTGGDRGEQFF.

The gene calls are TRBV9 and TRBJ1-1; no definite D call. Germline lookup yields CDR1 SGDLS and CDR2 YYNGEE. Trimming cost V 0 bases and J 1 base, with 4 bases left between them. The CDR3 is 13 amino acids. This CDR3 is CASSVAQNTEAFF. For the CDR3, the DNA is TGTGCCAGCAGCGTAGCCCAGAACACTGAAGCTTTCTTT.

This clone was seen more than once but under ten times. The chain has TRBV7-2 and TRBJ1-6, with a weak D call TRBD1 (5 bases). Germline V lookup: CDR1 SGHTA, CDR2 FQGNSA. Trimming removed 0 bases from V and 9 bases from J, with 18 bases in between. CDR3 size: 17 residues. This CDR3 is CASSLAWSTGLGSPLHF. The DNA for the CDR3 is TGTGCCAGCAGCTTAGCCTGGAGCACAGGTCTCGGTTCACCCCTCCACTTT. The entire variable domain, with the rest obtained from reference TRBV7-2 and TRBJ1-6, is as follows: GAGVSQSPSNKVTEKGKDVELRCDPISGHTALYWYRQSLGQGLEFLIYFQGNSAPDKSGLPSDRFSAERTGGSVSTLTIQRTQQEDSAVYLCASSLAWSTGLGSPLHFGNGTRLTVT.

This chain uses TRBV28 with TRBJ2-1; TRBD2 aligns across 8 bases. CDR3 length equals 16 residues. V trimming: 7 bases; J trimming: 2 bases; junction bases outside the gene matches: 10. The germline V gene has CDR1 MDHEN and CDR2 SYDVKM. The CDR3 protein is CASIAGGSGAYNEQFF. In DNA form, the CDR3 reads TGTGCCAGCATCGCGGGGGGTAGCGGGGCCTACAATGAGCAGTTCTTC.

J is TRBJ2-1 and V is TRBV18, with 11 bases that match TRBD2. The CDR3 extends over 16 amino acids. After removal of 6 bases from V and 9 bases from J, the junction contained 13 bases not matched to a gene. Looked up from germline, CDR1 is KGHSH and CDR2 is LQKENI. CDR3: CASSPRGLAGGAEQFF. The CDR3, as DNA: TGTGCCAGCTCCCCGAGAGGGCTAGCGGGGGGCGCTGAGCAGTTCTTC.

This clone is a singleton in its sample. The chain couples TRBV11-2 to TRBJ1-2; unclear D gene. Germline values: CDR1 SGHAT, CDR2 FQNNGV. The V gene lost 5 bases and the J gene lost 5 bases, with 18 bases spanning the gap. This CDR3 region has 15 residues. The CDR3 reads CASSLSSGAAYGYTF. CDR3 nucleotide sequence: TGTGCCAGCAGCCTGAGTAGTGGAGCGGCGTATGGCTACACCTTC.

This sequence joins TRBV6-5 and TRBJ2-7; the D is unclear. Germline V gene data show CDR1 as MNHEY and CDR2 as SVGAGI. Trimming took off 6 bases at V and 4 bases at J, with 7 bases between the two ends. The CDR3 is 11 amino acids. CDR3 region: CASRREYEQYF. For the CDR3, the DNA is TGTGCCAGCAGGCGAGAGTACGAGCAGTACTTC.

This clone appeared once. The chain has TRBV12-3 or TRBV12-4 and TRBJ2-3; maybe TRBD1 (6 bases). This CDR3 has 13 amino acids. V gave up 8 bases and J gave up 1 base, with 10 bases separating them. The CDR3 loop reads CASAGVGTDTQYF. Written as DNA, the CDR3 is TGTGCCAGCGCAGGGGTCGGCACAGATACGCAGTATTTT.

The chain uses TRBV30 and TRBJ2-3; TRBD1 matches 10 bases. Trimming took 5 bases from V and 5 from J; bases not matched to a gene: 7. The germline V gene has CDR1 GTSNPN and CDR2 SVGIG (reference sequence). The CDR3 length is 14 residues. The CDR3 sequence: CAWWGTGVEDTQYF. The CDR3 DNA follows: TGTGCCTGGTGGGGGACAGGGGTCGAAGATACGCAGTATTTT.

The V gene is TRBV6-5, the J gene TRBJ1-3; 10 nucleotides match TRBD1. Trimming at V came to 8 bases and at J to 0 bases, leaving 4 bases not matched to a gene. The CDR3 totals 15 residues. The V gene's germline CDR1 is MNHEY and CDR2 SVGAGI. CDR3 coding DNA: TGTGCCAGCGGGACAGGGGCCCTCTCTGGAAACACCATATATTTT. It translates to CASGTGALSGNTIYF.

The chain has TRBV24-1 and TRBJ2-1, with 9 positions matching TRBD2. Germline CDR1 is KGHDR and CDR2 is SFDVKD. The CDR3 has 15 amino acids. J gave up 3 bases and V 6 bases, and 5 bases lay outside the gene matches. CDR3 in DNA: TGTGCCACCAGTAGTTCAGCGGGGGGCTACAATGAGCAGTTCTTC. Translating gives CATSSSAGGYNEQFF.

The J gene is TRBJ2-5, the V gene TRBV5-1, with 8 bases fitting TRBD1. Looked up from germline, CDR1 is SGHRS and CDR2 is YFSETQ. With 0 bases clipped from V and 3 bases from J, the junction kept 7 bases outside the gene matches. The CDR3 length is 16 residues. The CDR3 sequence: CASSLGAGGFEETQYF. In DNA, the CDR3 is TGCGCCAGCAGCTTGGGGGCAGGGGGCTTCGAAGAGACCCAGTACTTC. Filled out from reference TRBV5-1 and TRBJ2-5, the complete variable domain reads KAGVTQTPRYLIKTRGQQVTLSCSPISGHRSVSWYQQTPGQGLQFLFEYFSETQRNKGNFPGRFSGRQFSNSRSEMNVSTLELGDSALYLCASSLGAGGFEETQYFGPGTRLLVL.

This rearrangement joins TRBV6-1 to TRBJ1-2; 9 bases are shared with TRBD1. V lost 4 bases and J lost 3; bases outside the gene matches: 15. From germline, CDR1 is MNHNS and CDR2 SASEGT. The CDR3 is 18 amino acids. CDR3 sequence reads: CASSANVAGTGTYYGYTF. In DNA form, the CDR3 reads TGTGCCAGCAGTGCGAACGTGGCCGGGACAGGGACGTACTATGGCTACACCTTC.

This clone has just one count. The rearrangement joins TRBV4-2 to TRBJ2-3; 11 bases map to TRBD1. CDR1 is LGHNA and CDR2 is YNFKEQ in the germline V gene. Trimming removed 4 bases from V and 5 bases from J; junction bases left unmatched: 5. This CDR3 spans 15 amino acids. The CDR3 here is CASSLPGQGGDTQYF. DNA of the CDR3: TGTGCCAGCAGCCTCCCGGGACAGGGGGGAGATACGCAGTATTTT.

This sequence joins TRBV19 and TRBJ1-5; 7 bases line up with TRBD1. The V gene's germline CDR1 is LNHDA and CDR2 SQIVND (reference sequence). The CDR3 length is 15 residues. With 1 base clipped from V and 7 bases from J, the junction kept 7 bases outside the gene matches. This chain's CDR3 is CASSIVTGAVQPQHF. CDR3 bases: TGTGCCAGTAGTATAGTAACAGGGGCCGTCCAGCCCCAGCATTTT.

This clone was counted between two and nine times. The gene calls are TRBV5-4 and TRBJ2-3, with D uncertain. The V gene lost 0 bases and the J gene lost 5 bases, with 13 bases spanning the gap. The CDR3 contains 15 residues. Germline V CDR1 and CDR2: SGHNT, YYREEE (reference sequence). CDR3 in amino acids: CASSLGAQNGDTQYF. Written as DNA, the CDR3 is TGTGCCAGCAGCTTGGGGGCCCAAAACGGAGATACGCAGTATTTT.

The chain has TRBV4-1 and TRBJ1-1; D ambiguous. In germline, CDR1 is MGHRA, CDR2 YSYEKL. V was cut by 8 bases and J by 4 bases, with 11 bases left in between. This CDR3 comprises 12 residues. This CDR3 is CASSPGGTEAFF. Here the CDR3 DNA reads TGCGCCAGCTCTCCGGGAGGCACTGAAGCTTTCTTT.

The DNA for the CDR3 is TGTGCCAGCAGTACCGACAGCGGCTACACCTTC. Translating gives CASSTDSGYTF. The rearrangement uses TRBV28 and TRBJ1-2, with D tentatively TRBD1 (5 bases). The CDR3 is made up of 11 amino acids. V was cut by 5 bases and J by 8 bases, with 9 bases left in between. In germline, CDR1 is MDHEN, CDR2 SYDVKM.

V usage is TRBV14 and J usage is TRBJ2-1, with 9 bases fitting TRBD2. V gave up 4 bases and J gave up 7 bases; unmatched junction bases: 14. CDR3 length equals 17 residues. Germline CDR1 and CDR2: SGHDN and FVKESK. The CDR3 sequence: CASSLPGLALLSNEQFF. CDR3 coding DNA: TGTGCCAGCAGCCTACCGGGACTAGCCCTTCTATCAAATGAGCAGTTCTTC. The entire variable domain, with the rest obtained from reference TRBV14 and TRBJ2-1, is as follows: EAGVTQFPSHSVIEKGQTVTLRCDPISGHDNLYWYRRVMGKEIKFLLHFVKESKQDESGMPNNRFLAERTGGTYSTLKVQPAELEDSGVYFCASSLPGLALLSNEQFFGPGTRLTVL.